Below, 13 T cell receptor beta chains from the same sample are listed, as sequenced in a study of OX40 agonist ivuxolimab in advanced cancers. Using immunoSEQ multiplex PCR, the repertoire was profiled, and TCRdb retains in-frame clones only, with some absent. The data hold about 82,000 clones, with more than 80% observed a single time. The sequences come from CD4+ or CD8+ T cells sorted from blood, collected in a trial of the OX40 agonist ivuxolimab. The source is an adult with an advanced solid tumor such as melanoma, head and neck, liver or kidney cancer.

The genes are TRBV11-2 and TRBJ2-3; D is unclear. CDR1 and CDR2 (germline): SGHAT, FQNNGV. The CDR3 length is 14 residues. The V end lost 1 base, the J end lost 7 bases, and 12 bases lay between the germline ends. The CDR3 DNA reads TGTGCCAGCAGCTTAGTGCTGTCCTCCCATACGCAGTATTTT. Protein: CASSLVLSSHTQYF.

This clone has only one observation. The chain is built from TRBV11-2 and TRBJ2-7; D could derive from TRBD1 or TRBD2 (5 bases each). This CDR3 comprises 16 residues. CDR1 and CDR2 (germline): SGHAT, FQNNGV. The V and J ends lost 4 bases and 2 bases respectively, with 18 bases between them. The CDR3 coding sequence is TGTGCCAGCAGCTCCCTGGGGGATACTCCTCCCTACGAGCAGTACTTC. Protein product: CASSSLGDTPPYEQYF.

The chain is built from TRBV6-4 and TRBJ2-3, with D possibly matching TRBD1 (6 bases). CDR3 length equals 15 residues. Germline CDR1 reads MRHNA; CDR2 reads SNTAGT. V lost 2 bases, J lost 3 bases, and 12 bases lay in between. CDR3 amino acids: CASSDGTGRTDTQYF. The CDR3 DNA sequence: TGTGCCAGCAGTGACGGAACAGGGAGAACAGATACGCAGTATTTT.

The chain is built from TRBV19 and TRBJ2-1; 16 bases fit TRBD2. The V segment lost 7 bases and the J segment 4 bases; nucleotides outside the gene matches: 4. In germline, CDR1 is LNHDA, CDR2 SQIVND (reference sequence). The CDR3 is made up of 16 amino acids. The CDR3 loop reads CASTRGLAGGYNEQFF. CDR3 in DNA: TGTGCCAGTACCAGGGGACTAGCGGGGGGGTACAATGAGCAGTTCTTC.

The CDR3 DNA reads as TGTGCCAGCAGCCCAGGGGGGTACCAAGAGACCCAGTACTTC. Residues: CASSPGGYQETQYF. This rearrangement joins TRBV9 to TRBJ2-5; possibly TRBD1 for D (7 bases). Germline CDR1 reads SGDLS; CDR2 reads YYNGEE. CDR3 size: 14 residues. Deletions cut 4 bases from V and 0 bases from J, with 10 bases between.

The rearrangement links TRBV25-1 to TRBJ2-1; possibly TRBD2 for D (5 bases). Trimming stripped 7 bases from V and 0 bases from J, with 10 bases between. Germline CDR1 is MGHDK and CDR2 is SYGVNS. The CDR3 totals 14 residues. CDR3 amino acids: CASTSGISYNEQFF. The DNA for the CDR3 is TGTGCCAGCACGAGCGGCATCTCCTACAATGAGCAGTTCTTC.

The CDR3 DNA reads as TGTGCCAGCACGAGGGATAGAAGGGATGGTGGCGGGGAGCTGTTTTTT. This translates into CASTRDRRDGGGELFF. This sequence joins TRBV2 and TRBJ2-2, with D tentatively TRBD2 (5 bases). This CDR3 is built from 16 residues. Germline CDR1 reads SNHLY; CDR2 reads FYNNEI. V lost 7 bases and J lost 7, with 22 bases in between. The full variable domain, its missing parts supplied by reference TRBV2 and TRBJ2-2, is EPEVTQTPSHQVTQMGQEVILRCVPISNHLYFYWYRQILGQKVEFLVSFYNNEISEKSEIFDDQFSVERPDGSNFTLKIRSTKLEDSAMYFCASTRDRRDGGGELFFGEGSRLTVL.

This chain connects TRBV7-3 to TRBJ2-2, with TRBD1 matching 10 bases. Per germline, CDR1 SGHTA and CDR2 FQGTGA. The CDR3 loop spans 16 amino acids. V shed 5 bases and J 3 bases; nucleotides not matched to a gene: 6. CDR3 sequence (DNA): TGTGCCAGCAGCCGCGCCGGGACAGGGGACACCGGGGAGCTGTTTTTT. It yields the protein CASSRAGTGDTGELFF.

The V and J genes are TRBV19 and TRBJ2-1; 10 nucleotides match TRBD1. This CDR3 is 15 amino acids long. Germline loops: CDR1 LNHDA, CDR2 SQIVND (reference sequence). The trim removed 5 bases at V and 7 bases at J, leaving 8 bases unmatched. CDR3 coding DNA: TGTGCCAGTAGTGTGACAGGGGGCAACAGGAATGAGCAGTTCTTC. Protein: CASSVTGGNRNEQFF.

The rearrangement uses TRBV5-4 and TRBJ1-4, with D perhaps TRBD1 (5 bases). The CDR3 length is 14 residues. Trimming left V 5 bases short and J 8 bases short, with 16 bases between. Germline CDR1 and CDR2: SGHNT and YYREEE (reference sequence). The CDR3 nucleotides read TGTGCCAGCAGTTCAGGGCCTAAGGACGAAAAACTGTTTTTT. This sequence encodes CASSSGPKDEKLFF.

The chain couples TRBV28 to TRBJ1-1; 9 nucleotides match TRBD1. CDR3 length: 15 residues. Germline lookup yields CDR1 MDHEN and CDR2 SYDVKM. The junction had 13 bases not matched to a gene; V was cut back by 7 bases and J by 7 bases. Here the CDR3 reads CASTAFGTGSIEAFF. The CDR3 DNA is TGTGCCAGCACTGCTTTCGGGACAGGGTCTATTGAAGCTTTCTTT.

This clone was detected a few times. The chain couples TRBV7-2 to TRBJ1-5; D might be TRBD1 (6 bases). CDR1 and CDR2 from the germline V gene are SGHTA and FQGNSA. CDR3 length: 16 residues. V was pared by 0 bases and J by 3 bases, with 12 bases between. This chain's CDR3 is CASSLAVQGPNQPQHF. The CDR3 bases are TGTGCCAGCAGCTTAGCCGTACAGGGACCCAATCAGCCCCAGCATTTT.

V and J are TRBV28 and TRBJ2-7; D remains ambiguous. V was pared by 5 bases and J by 4 bases, with 12 bases between. Per the germline V gene, CDR1 is MDHEN and CDR2 is SYDVKM. The CDR3 runs to 13 residues. CDR3 coding DNA: TGTGCCAGCAGTACCCAACAAATATACGAGCAGTACGTC. Amino acids: CASSTQQIYEQYV.